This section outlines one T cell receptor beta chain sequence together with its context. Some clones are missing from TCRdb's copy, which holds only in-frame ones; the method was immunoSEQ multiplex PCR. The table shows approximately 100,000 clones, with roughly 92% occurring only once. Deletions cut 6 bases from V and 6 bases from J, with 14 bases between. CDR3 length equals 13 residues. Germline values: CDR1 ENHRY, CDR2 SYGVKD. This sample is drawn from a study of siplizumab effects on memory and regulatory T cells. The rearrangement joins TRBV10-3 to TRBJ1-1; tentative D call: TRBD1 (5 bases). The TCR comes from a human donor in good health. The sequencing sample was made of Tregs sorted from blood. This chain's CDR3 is CAIRYSGSPEAFF. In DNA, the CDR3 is TGTGCCATCAGATACTCAGGGTCGCCTGAAGCTTTCTTT.